The sequence of this TCR beta chain was determined in a study of immune evolution from preneoplasia to lung adenocarcinoma (dated by TCRdb to about 2021). As for the study more broadly: HLA loss of heterozygosity was seen in roughly 7%, 15% and 33% of AIS, MIA and ADC lesions, and in no AAH lesions. The study combined immune gene expression, TCR sequencing and multiplex immunofluorescence to profile immune contexture across lung adenocarcinoma precursors and invasive adenocarcinoma. Resected precursor lesions (AAH, AIS, MIA) and invasive adenocarcinomas were each compared against paired morphologically normal lung tissue. The sample size was set by how many specimens were available, not by a prior power calculation. Whole exome sequencing and methylation data from the same cohort of nodules were integrated with the immune data. In total, the cohort included 50 or so patients with pulmonary nodules, all of whom underwent surgical resection. TCR sequencing data came from 45 to 65 patients. The study reported that under 110 samples were used for TCR sequencing. POLYSOLVER was used to infer Class I HLA alleles from exome data, and LOHHLA was used to detect allele-specific HLA loss.

As regards this clone: This clone's antigen is unknown. No clone much larger than this one lies a single base away; base qualities are absent.

CDR1 and CDR2 (SGHNT, YYREEE) derive from the germline V gene (reference sequence). V is pared back by 0 bases and J by 8 bases, with 9 bases lying between the germline termini. The CDR3 goes from the cysteine to the phenylalanine over 13 residues. The only DNA kept is the CDR3, 39 bases in frame from the first base. What the work shows at the level of the full study, not this receptor alone: KRAS-mutant nodules showed the highest T cell clonality compared with EGFR-mutant or double wild-type lesions. Normal lung showed the highest clonality, whereas later-stage lesions appeared to have higher T cell density and diversity but lower clonality. Because every patient came from Japan and China, how well the results apply to Western populations was uncertain. Normal lung had the highest top T cell clone frequencies, which appeared to decline progressively from AAH through AIS, MIA and invasive adenocarcinoma. The findings reflected association rather than direct causation, and larger cohorts with long-term follow-up and longitudinal biopsies were considered necessary.

TCR beta CDR3 regions were sequenced from DNA using the immunoSEQ hsTCRbeta Kit. Regarding the original processing steps: The ImmunoSEQ Analyzer was used to analyse the TCR sequencing data. T cell clonality was defined as 1 minus Pielou's evenness, calculated on productive rearrangements. To measure T cell diversity, the inverse Simpson index was applied to productive templates. T cell density was defined as TCR beta template counts normalized to usable DNA, with usable DNA estimated by amplifying and sequencing housekeeping genes. Two-sided Kruskal-Wallis tests were used to compare TCR metrics between histologic stages. The clones in this table, taken by TCRdb from immuneACCESS, are in-frame only. Not every clone is retained; where verified, under half of the shortfall comes from an unresolved V gene, and the cause of the rest is unknown. V, J and clone size are those of that table, while D and trimming were read from the DNA. Within this sample are 4,000 to 5,500 clones, with roughly 88% of them counted one time only. About 7.8% of the sample is taken by the ten largest.

The patients had resection in Japan or China between the mid-2010s and the late 2010s. The histologic diagnosis of each case was independently confirmed on H&E slides by two lung cancer pathologists. For nucleic acid extraction, premalignant or tumor cells were enriched by macro-dissection following pathologic assessment. The AllPrep DNA/RNA FFPE Kit was used to isolate DNA from FFPE tissue. The sequence links TRBV5-4 to TRBJ2-1; a confident D gene designation cannot be given. The receptor was isolated from an older person with lung adenocarcinoma. Sequences were obtained from FFPE lung adenocarcinoma in situ tissue. Sample cell subset or site, as interpreted from the label and publication: preinvasive adenocarcinoma in situ (AIS). The CDR3 region reads CASSLDSLDEQFF. The base sequence is TGTGCCAGCAGCTTGGACAGTTTGGATGAGCAGTTCTTC.